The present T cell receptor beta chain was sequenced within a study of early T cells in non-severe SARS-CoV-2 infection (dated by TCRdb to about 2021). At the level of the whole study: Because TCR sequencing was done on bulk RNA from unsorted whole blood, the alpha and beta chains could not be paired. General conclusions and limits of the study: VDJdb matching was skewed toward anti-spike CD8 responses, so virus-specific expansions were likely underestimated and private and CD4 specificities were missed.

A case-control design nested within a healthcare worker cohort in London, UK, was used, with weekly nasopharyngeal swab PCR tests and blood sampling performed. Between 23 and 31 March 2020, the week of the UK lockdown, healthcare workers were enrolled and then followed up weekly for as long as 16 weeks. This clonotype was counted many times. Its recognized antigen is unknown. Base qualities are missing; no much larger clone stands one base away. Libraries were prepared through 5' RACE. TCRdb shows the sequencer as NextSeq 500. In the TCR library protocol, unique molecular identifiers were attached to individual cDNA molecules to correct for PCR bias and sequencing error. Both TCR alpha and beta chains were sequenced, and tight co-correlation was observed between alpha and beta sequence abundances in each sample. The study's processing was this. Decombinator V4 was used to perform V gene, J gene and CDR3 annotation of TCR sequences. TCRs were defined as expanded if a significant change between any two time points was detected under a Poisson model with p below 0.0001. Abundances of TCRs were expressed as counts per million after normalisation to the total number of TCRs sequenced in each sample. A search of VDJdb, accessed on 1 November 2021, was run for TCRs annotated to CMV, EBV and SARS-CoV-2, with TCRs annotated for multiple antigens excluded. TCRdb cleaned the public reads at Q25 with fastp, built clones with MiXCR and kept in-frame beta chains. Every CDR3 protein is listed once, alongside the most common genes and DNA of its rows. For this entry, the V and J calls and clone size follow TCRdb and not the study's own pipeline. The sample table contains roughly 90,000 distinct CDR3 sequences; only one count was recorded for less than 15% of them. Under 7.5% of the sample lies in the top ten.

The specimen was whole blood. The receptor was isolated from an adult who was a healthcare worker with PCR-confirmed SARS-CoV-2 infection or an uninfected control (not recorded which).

This receptor carries the CDR3 CASSLRLRGTTYEQYF. Read as DNA, the sequence is TGTGCCAGCAGTTTAAGATTGAGGGGGACAACCTACGAGCAGTACTTC. The chain uses TRBV27 and TRBJ2-7; the D segment could be TRBD1, given 6 matching bases. Reading the germline V gene (reference sequence) gives CDR1 MNHEY and CDR2 SMNVEV. From the cysteine through the phenylalanine, the CDR3 covers 16 amino acids. This entry keeps only the CDR3 DNA: 48 bases, framed from base 1. Between the V and J ends, shortened by 2 bases and 2 bases respectively, the junction contains 16 bases.